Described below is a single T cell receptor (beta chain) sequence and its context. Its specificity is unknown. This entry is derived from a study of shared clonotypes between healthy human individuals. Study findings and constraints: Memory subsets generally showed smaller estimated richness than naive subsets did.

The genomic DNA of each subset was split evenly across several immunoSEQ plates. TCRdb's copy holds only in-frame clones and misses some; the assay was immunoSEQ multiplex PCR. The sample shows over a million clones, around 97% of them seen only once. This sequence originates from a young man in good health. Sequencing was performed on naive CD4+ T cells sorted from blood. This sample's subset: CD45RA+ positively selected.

The CDR3 DNA is TGTGCCAGCAGTTACCAGGGGTTTGGCAATCAGCCCCAGCATTTT. Protein sequence: CASSYQGFGNQPQHF. This chain joins TRBV28 and TRBJ1-5; maybe TRBD1 (6 bases). Looked up from germline, CDR1 is MDHEN and CDR2 is SYDVKM. CDR3 length: 15 amino acids. V lost 4 bases to trimming and J lost 2 bases, with 12 bases between them.